This TCR beta chain came from a study of cytomegalovirus exposure and HLA in healthy donors. For the study at large: The approximately 120 validation repertoires used the same platform as the approximately 620 first-cohort repertoires (as reported by a later analysis). The study's findings and limits: Cytomegalovirus association was assigned to under 200 TCR beta chains. Subsequent analysis found a tendency for first-cohort TCR clusters to co-occur within the 110 or so validation repertoires.

Trimming shortened V by 5 bases and J by 4 bases, and 14 bases separated the two germline ends. The CDR3 consists of 14 residues. Germline assignment: CDR1 MDHEN and CDR2 SYDVKM. Turning to this clone: Its antigen is currently unknown.

Using immunoSEQ multiplex PCR, the repertoire was profiled, and TCRdb retains in-frame clones only, with some absent. Of about 68,000 clones listed, 95% to 97% are singletons. The donors formed part of the roughly 120-subject validation cohort, distinct from the roughly 660-subject first cohort. V and J are TRBV28 and TRBJ1-1, with a tentative D call TRBD1 (5 bases). The specimen was PBMCs. The TCR sequence derives from a young man in good health and CMV-seronegative. CDR3 region: CASSDSQGITEAFF. The CDR3 DNA reads as TGTGCCAGCAGTGACAGCCAGGGAATCACTGAAGCTTTCTTT.